These 28 T cell receptor beta chains were all obtained from the same sample, sequenced in a study of CD8+ T cells in alopecia areata. Regarding treatment: oral pan-JAK inhibitor, 5-10 mg twice daily. In each case, RNA was isolated and then reverse transcribed into cDNA as the sequencing template. Libraries were prepared by immunoSEQ multiplex PCR; TCRdb keeps only in-frame clonotypes and omits some of them. The sample shows about 42,000 clones, 55% to 75% of them seen only once. This material consisted of CD8+ T cells sorted from blood, taken at week 4, from a patient treated with tofacitinib. The receptor set was obtained from a human donor with alopecia areata.

This clone was counted a few times. The chain combines TRBV15 with TRBJ2-2; D might be TRBD1 (5 bases). Germline lookup yields CDR1 LNHNV and CDR2 YYDKDF (reference sequence). CDR3 length equals 14 residues. V lost 6 bases and J 0 bases, leaving 8 bases between the germline ends. The CDR3 region has the DNA TGTGCCACCAGGGACATCGCGAACACCGGGGAGCTGTTTTTT. It is translated as CATRDIANTGELFF.

V gene TRBV7-6 combines with J gene TRBJ2-3; D possibly corresponds to TRBD2 (6 bases). V was cut by 5 bases and J by 0 bases, with 12 bases left in between. There are 15 residues in the CDR3. The V gene's germline CDR1 is SGHVS and CDR2 FNYEAQ. The CDR3 is CASSLLARSTDTQYF. CDR3 DNA sequence: TGTGCCAGCAGCCTGCTAGCGAGAAGCACAGATACGCAGTATTTT.

The V and J genes are TRBV10-3 and TRBJ2-7; tentative D call: TRBD2 (5 bases). Germline lookup yields CDR1 ENHRY and CDR2 SYGVKD. V was pared by 0 bases and J by 1 base, with 10 bases between. The CDR3 is made up of 15 amino acids. CDR3 loop: CAISESQDSSYEQYF. In nucleotides, the CDR3 is TGTGCCATCAGTGAGTCGCAGGACTCGTCCTACGAGCAGTACTTC.

The chain recombines TRBV30 with TRBJ2-2; TRBD1 might be the D (5 bases). Germline CDR1 and CDR2: GTSNPN and SVGIG (reference sequence). The CDR3 length is 15 residues. V was pared by 4 bases and J by 5 bases, with 17 bases between. The CDR3 DNA follows: TGTGCCTGGACTTGGTCACAGGTTCTGACCGGGGAGCTGTTTTTT. Translated, it gives CAWTWSQVLTGELFF. The whole variable domain, remainder taken from reference TRBV30 and TRBJ2-2, is SQTIHQWPATLVQPVGSPLSLECTVEGTSNPNLYWYRQAAGRGLQLLFYSVGIGQISSEVPQNLSASRPQDRQFILSSKKLLLSDSGFYLCAWTWSQVLTGELFFGEGSRLTVL.

The V call is TRBV27, the J call TRBJ2-3; either TRBD1 or TRBD2 may supply D (6 bases each). Between the trimmed V and J ends, which lost 5 bases and 3 bases, there was a span of 18 bases. The CDR3 has 16 residues. Per germline, CDR1 MNHEY and CDR2 SMNVEV (reference sequence). Written as DNA, the CDR3 is TGTGCCAGCAGTCCCTCCGGGGGCGAAAAGACAGATACGCAGTATTTT. This codes for CASSPSGGEKTDTQYF.

This chain uses TRBV11-2 with TRBJ2-2; D is unclear. CDR1 and CDR2 from the germline V gene are SGHAT and FQNNGV. CDR3 size: 12 residues. The V gene lost 2 bases and the J gene lost 6 bases, with 4 bases spanning the gap. The CDR3 is CASSLYSGELFF. CDR3 coding DNA: TGTGCCAGCAGCTTATACTCCGGGGAGCTGTTTTTT.

The chain combines TRBV2 with TRBJ2-2, with 10 bases lining up with TRBD1. The CDR3 totals 17 residues. The V segment lost 6 bases and the J segment 3 bases; nucleotides outside the gene matches: 10. Germline CDR1 is SNHLY and CDR2 is FYNNEI. CDR3 residues: CASSRPGQGSHTGELFF. CDR3 DNA: TGTGCCAGCAGCAGGCCGGGACAGGGGAGTCACACCGGGGAGCTGTTTTTT. The full variable domain, completed using reference TRBV2 and TRBJ2-2, is EPEVTQTPSHQVTQMGQEVILRCVPISNHLYFYWYRQILGQKVEFLVSFYNNEISEKSEIFDDQFSVERPDGSNFTLKIRSTKLEDSAMYFCASSRPGQGSHTGELFFGEGSRLTVL.

This chain uses TRBV6-5 with TRBJ1-2; no reliable D call. Germline V gene sequence: CDR1 MNHEY, CDR2 SVGAGI. Trimming pared 0 bases from V and 6 bases from J, leaving 8 bases between. This CDR3 has 13 amino acids. The CDR3 region has the DNA TGTGCCAGCAGTTACTCGAACAGTCATGGCTACACCTTC. It codes for CASSYSNSHGYTF.

The chain combines TRBV30 with TRBJ2-5; no firm D call. The V end lost 1 base, the J end lost 5 bases, and 11 bases lay between the germline ends. The V gene's germline CDR1 is GTSNPN and CDR2 SVGIG (reference sequence). This CDR3 is 13 amino acids long. Here the CDR3 reads CAWSEQVQETQYF. CDR3 DNA sequence: TGTGCCTGGAGTGAGCAGGTACAGGAGACCCAGTACTTC.

The table lists this clone with a few counts. The chain combines TRBV29-1 with TRBJ2-5, with TRBD2 identical over 11 bases. Germline loops: CDR1 SQVTM, CDR2 ANQGSEA. The CDR3 has 14 amino acids. Trimming at V came to 7 bases and at J to 5 bases, leaving 9 bases not matched to a gene. The CDR3 reads CSASTSGVWETQYF. The CDR3 DNA reads TGCAGCGCATCGACTAGCGGGGTATGGGAGACCCAGTACTTC.

The chain combines TRBV7-9 with TRBJ1-4, with D unresolved. This CDR3 is 13 amino acids long. V was pared by 5 bases and J by 3 bases, with 7 bases between. Germline V gene lookup returns CDR1 SEHNR and CDR2 FQNEAQ (reference sequence). For the CDR3, the DNA is TGTGCCAGCAGCCTGGGTCCTAATGAAAAACTGTTTTTT. It is translated as CASSLGPNEKLFF.

This rearrangement joins TRBV5-6 to TRBJ1-1; 9 nucleotides agree with TRBD1. In germline, CDR1 is SGHDT, CDR2 YYEEEE. The CDR3 sequence is 19 residues long. The J segment lost 3 bases and the V segment lost 0 bases, leaving 15 bases of the junction unmatched. CDR3 in amino acids: CASSLADRGQGYWDTEAFF. The CDR3 nucleotides are TGTGCCAGCAGCTTGGCGGACAGGGGCCAAGGTTATTGGGACACTGAAGCTTTCTTT.

The V call is TRBV4-3, the J call TRBJ2-5; no definite D call. The CDR3 is 14 residues long. V was cut by 6 bases and J by 5 bases, with 16 bases left in between. Germline V CDR1 and CDR2: LGHNA, YSLEER. The DNA of the CDR3 is TGCGCCAGCAGTACCGACCGATTCGGCGAGACCCAGTACTTC. Translated: CASSTDRFGETQYF.

This clone was observed once. The chain recombines TRBV6-6 with TRBJ2-5, with 7 bases that match TRBD1. V shed 0 bases and J 11 bases; nucleotides not matched to a gene: 6. Germline assignment: CDR1 MNHNY and CDR2 SVGAGI (reference sequence). This CDR3 is built from 13 residues. In DNA, the CDR3 is TGTGCCAGCAGTTACTCCGGGACAGTTATTCAGTACTTC. Translation gives CASSYSGTVIQYF.

This clone showed up just once. The chain carries TRBV7-9 and TRBJ2-7; weak D call: TRBD1 (6 bases). The CDR3 length is 14 residues. V lost 1 base and J lost 5, with 12 bases in between. CDR1 is SEHNR and CDR2 is FQNEAQ in the germline V gene (reference sequence). The CDR3 bases are TGTGCCAGCAGCTTAGTGGGGGCAGAGCACGAGCAGTACTTC. Translated, it gives CASSLVGAEHEQYF. Using reference TRBV7-9 and TRBJ2-7 for the parts outside the CDR3, the full variable domain is DTGVSQNPRHKITKRGQNVTFRCDPISEHNRLYWYRQTLGQGPEFLTYFQNEAQLEKSRLLSDRFSAERPKGSFSTLEIQRTEQGDSAMYLCASSLVGAEHEQYFGPGTRLTVT.

The chain carries TRBV27 and TRBJ2-4; weak D call: TRBD1 (6 bases). The CDR3 consists of 17 residues. The V gene lost 6 bases and the J gene lost 0 bases, with 18 bases spanning the gap. The germline V gene has CDR1 MNHEY and CDR2 SMNVEV (reference sequence). As DNA, the CDR3 is TGTGCCAGCAGCCCCCTGAGGACAGACCTAGCCAAAAACATTCAGTACTTC. Its translation is CASSPLRTDLAKNIQYF.

The sample holds a few counts of this clone. The rearrangement joins TRBV7-2 to TRBJ2-1; perhaps D is TRBD1 or TRBD2 (5 bases each). V was cut by 2 bases and J by 7 bases, with 18 bases left in between. The CDR3 loop spans 16 amino acids. Germline V CDR1 and CDR2: SGHTA, FQGNSA. CDR3 in amino acids: CASSLTLTGTWNEQFF. The DNA of the CDR3 is TGTGCCAGCAGCTTAACATTAACGGGGACCTGGAATGAGCAGTTCTTC.

V is TRBV27 and J is TRBJ2-3; D gene ambiguous. Trimming left V 7 bases short and J 5 bases short, with 7 bases between. CDR3 length: 11 amino acids. CDR1 is MNHEY and CDR2 is SMNVEV in the germline V gene (reference sequence). CDR3 in amino acids: CASMSGDTQYF. The DNA of the CDR3 is TGTGCCAGCATGTCCGGAGATACGCAGTATTTT.

The V call is TRBV29-1, the J call TRBJ2-7; D may be TRBD2 (6 bases). Germline CDR1 and CDR2: SQVTM and ANQGSEA. Trimming took 3 bases from V and 0 from J, leaving 24 bases between them. The CDR3 consists of 18 residues. CDR3 coding DNA: TGCAGCGTTGATGGCATCTCCGGAGGGGCAGCCAACTCCTACGAGCAGTACTTC. Translated: CSVDGISGGAANSYEQYF.

This chain's CDR3 is CASSPTTGVGYTF. CDR3 nucleotides: TGTGCCAGCAGTCCTACTACAGGAGTCGGCTACACCTTC. V and J are TRBV6-5 and TRBJ1-2; a possible D gene is TRBD1 (5 bases). V was trimmed by 5 bases and J by 8 bases, leaving 15 bases between them. Germline values: CDR1 MNHEY, CDR2 SVGAGI. The CDR3 is 13 residues long.

This chain joins TRBV5-1 and TRBJ1-1, with 8 bases fitting TRBD1. CDR1 is SGHRS and CDR2 is YFSETQ in the germline V gene. The CDR3 consists of 13 residues. V lost 5 bases, J lost 5 bases, and 5 bases stayed unmatched. The CDR3 spells CASSYRGTTEAFF. CDR3 DNA: TGCGCCAGCAGTTACAGGGGGACGACTGAAGCTTTCTTT.

V usage is TRBV29-1 and J usage is TRBJ2-7, with D possibly being TRBD1 (6 bases). The V end was cut by 4 bases, the J end by 0 bases, with 13 bases between. The germline gives CDR1 SQVTM, CDR2 ANQGSEA. The CDR3 extends over 14 amino acids. This CDR3 is CSVGDILHSYEQYF. CDR3 sequence (DNA): TGCAGCGTTGGGGACATCCTCCACTCCTACGAGCAGTACTTC.

In this sample, this clone turned up once. The V call is TRBV9, the J call TRBJ2-3; TRBD2 might be the D (6 bases). V lost 0 bases to trimming and J lost 2 bases, with 10 bases between them. CDR3 length equals 15 residues. Looked up from germline, CDR1 is SGDLS and CDR2 is YYNGEE. DNA of the CDR3: TGTGCCAGCAGCGTAGCGGGGGTGAACACAGATACGCAGTATTTT. Amino acid sequence: CASSVAGVNTDTQYF.

This clone has more than one count but fewer than ten. The chain carries TRBV29-1 and TRBJ2-2; D unresolved. Germline-derived CDR1 and CDR2 are SQVTM and ANQGSEA. V lost 3 bases, J lost 6 bases, and 11 bases lay in between. The CDR3 spans 13 residues. The chain's CDR3 is CSVDSRRPGELFF. CDR3 DNA: TGCAGCGTTGATAGTCGGCGTCCCGGGGAGCTGTTTTTT.

The chain combines TRBV29-1 with TRBJ1-1, with D perhaps matching TRBD1 (5 bases). This CDR3 is built from 10 residues. CDR1 is SQVTM and CDR2 is ANQGSEA in the germline V gene. Trimming took off 4 bases at V and 6 bases at J, with 6 bases between the two ends. CDR3 in amino acids: CSVVGAEAFF. CDR3 in DNA: TGCAGCGTTGTAGGGGCTGAAGCTTTCTTT.

The chain is built from TRBV30 and TRBJ1-1; TRBD1 agrees at 7 bases. Unmatched junction bases numbered 11, after V lost 1 base and J lost 3 bases. The germline V gene has CDR1 GTSNPN and CDR2 SVGIG (reference sequence). This CDR3 is built from 16 residues. The DNA of the CDR3 is TGTGCCTGGAGTGAACTCAGGGGGGCTAGGGACACTGAAGCTTTCTTT. The encoded protein is CAWSELRGARDTEAFF.

The V gene is TRBV27, the J gene TRBJ2-2; no firm D call. The CDR3 extends over 15 amino acids. Trimming cost V 6 bases and J 4 bases, with 15 bases left between them. Germline-derived CDR1 and CDR2 are MNHEY and SMNVEV (reference sequence). CDR3 DNA sequence: TGTGCCAGCAGCCTCGGTGGGGTACGCACCGGGGAGCTGTTTTTT. This gives the protein CASSLGGVRTGELFF.

The rearrangement uses TRBV7-2 and TRBJ2-2, with D uncertain. The CDR3 covers 14 residues. Per the germline V gene, CDR1 is SGHTA and CDR2 is FQGNSA. V was pared by 6 bases and J by 5 bases, with 13 bases between. CDR3 DNA: TGTGCCAGCAGTCCAGACGAGGATACCGGGGAGCTGTTTTTT. It translates to CASSPDEDTGELFF.